This TCR beta chain derives from a study of identical twins (TCRdb year 2016). Regarding the research as a whole: TCR alpha and beta repertoires from monozygotic twins, unrelated adults of various ages and cord blood were deep-sequenced to test whether fetal clonotypes persist. Replicate twin experiments were performed at different times using different library preparation protocols to rule out contamination.

This clonotype occurred many times. The antigen it recognizes is unknown. Base qualities are not provided; no much larger clone lies one nucleotide away. Every donor in the study was a healthy Caucasian. The twin cohort consisted of three pairs of female monozygotic twins, all aged roughly 18 to 29 years. Peripheral blood mononuclear cells were the source from which RNA for the TCR libraries was isolated. Its CDR3 holds 13 amino acids, cysteine through phenylalanine. Only the CDR3 DNA stays, 39 bases, in frame from base 1. Trimming leaves V shorter by 7 bases and J shorter by 5 bases, with the junction holding 10 bases beyond the gene matches. CDR1 and CDR2 are drawn from the germline V gene: SQVTM, ANQGSEA. Receptor libraries were prepared by 5' RACE. Sequencing took place on an Illumina HiSeq 2000. Template switching added a universal primer binding site, and the final cDNA carried a unique molecular identifier that allowed TCR cDNA molecules to be counted accurately. Specific primers in the conserved constant-segment region were used to synthesize first-strand cDNA for the TCR alpha and beta chains. To control for contamination, each cDNA library was double barcoded with a SMART-Mk sample barcode plus Illumina barcodes. TruSeq adapter sequences along with Illumina sample barcodes were introduced in two successive PCR steps. The TCR alpha and beta cDNA libraries were sequenced on the Illumina HiSeq platform using custom primers. In the paper's pipeline: Raw reads were processed with MiGEC to extract unique molecular identifiers, and MiXCR was used to determine CDR3 positions. For each individual, recombination models were inferred using an EM algorithm with the repgenHMM and IGoR tools. Shared clonotypes were analyzed with the tcR package in R, and sharing was normalized by the product of cloneset sizes. To study raw recombination free of thymic and clonal selection effects, out-of-frame nonproductive sequences were analyzed. TCRdb itself trimmed the public reads at Q25 with fastp, ran MiXCR and retained productive beta chains. Each CDR3 protein appears once, grouped with its most common genes and DNA. TCRdb, not the original authors, processed these V and J calls. Here the sample has some 760,000 distinct CDR3 sequences; about 18% occur a single time. The ten largest clonotypes hold under 15% of the sample.

What the study reported, not specific to this receptor: Out-of-frame TCR alpha sequences shared between twins showed an excess of low generation-probability sequences compared with coincidental sharing between unrelated individuals. Zero-insertion analyses could be partly confounded by invariant T cells such as MAIT and iNKT, though diverse VJ usage argued against such confounding for most clonotypes. Fewer insertions were carried by abundant cord blood beta clonotypes; a weaker similar trend was observed in young adult naive repertoires, while no such trend was observed in memory repertoires. In beta out-of-frame sequences, excess twin sharing was weaker, because having fewer shared sequences lowered the signal-to-noise ratio. Because the same donors could not be followed over many years, conclusions were based on cross-sectional statistical analysis. Out-of-frame TCR alpha sharing in monozygotic twins was systematically underestimated by recombination models, whereas sharing between unrelated individuals was in agreement with the recombination models.

Another study also made use of these data, one on T cells expressing NK-cell markers. In that second paper, the authors write: Seven to nine donors provided sorted CD3+CD56+NKG2C+, CD3+CD56+NKG2C- and CD3+CD56-NKG2C+ T-cell subsets, whose TCR beta-chain repertoires were profiled. Among the eight sequenced donors, seven were HCMV-seropositive and one was HCMV-seronegative. In several experiments an anti-gammadeltaTCR antibody was added to restrict sorting to alphabetaTCR-expressing T cells. In roughly six donors, the dominant CD3+CD56+NKG2C+ clonotypes were among the top 10 CD8+ clonotypes and accounted for roughly 1.0-7.0% of CD8+ T cells. Those dominant clonotypes were again the most abundant among CD3+CD56-NKG2C+ cells in a handful of donors, at about 28.3-60.1%. Whether the expanded NKG2C-expressing T cell clones were specific for HCMV antigens remained unclear. The eight sequenced donors were randomly selected healthy volunteers, three men and five women. To determine HCMV serostatus, a commercial ELISA kit was used to detect HCMV-specific IgG in serum. For more than five donors, bulk peripheral blood T-cell repertoires were additionally sequenced from unsorted PBMC. MIGEC was used to demultiplex reads and group the reads by UMI, and MiTCR was used to assemble and quantify clonotypes. Only TCR cDNA sequences supported by at least two reads were kept to exclude erroneous sequences. The tcR package was used for downstream repertoire analysis, with clonotypes matched between fractions based on CDR3 nucleotide sequence plus V segment. Antigen specificity was annotated against VDJdb with VDJmatch, allowing one amino acid substitution in CDR3.

The rearrangement combines TRBV29-1 with TRBJ1-2; a stretch of 7 junction bases matches TRBD1. The source material was PBMCs. The sequence was obtained from a woman under 30 in good health. The CDR3 has the sequence CSALAGQSYGYTF. The bases read TGCAGCGCCCTCGCGGGACAGTCTTATGGCTACACCTTC.